The next 21 T cell receptor beta chains were all read from a single sample in a study of blood T cells in healthy people across ages. PCR was performed a second time for about 7 to 12 cycles using a sample-barcoded 5' primer and a J-beta primer mix. In TCRdb, the 5' RACE reads were re-called with MiXCR into one record per CDR3 protein. The table includes over 950,000 distinct CDR3 sequences, approximately 38% detected once. Material: blood. These TCRs come from a young man in good health.

This clonotype was detected a few times. J is TRBJ2-5 and V is TRBV12-3 or TRBV12-4, with D possibly being TRBD1 (5 bases). The J call is uncertain, as TRBJ2-7 better fits the DNA end. The length of the CDR3 is 14 residues. The CDR3 sequence is CASSLYRQNDEQYF. CDR3 nucleotide sequence: TGTGCCAGCAGTTTATACAGACAGAATGACGAGCAGTACTTC.

This clonotype was seen a handful of times. J is TRBJ1-1 and V is TRBV12-3 or TRBV12-4; no clear D. V was clipped by 1 base and J by 6 bases, with 12 bases between them. The CDR3 consists of 14 residues. CDR3 nucleotide sequence: TGTGCCAGCAGTTTAGGCGGCCAAAAACCTGAAGCTTTCTTT. It codes for CASSLGGQKPEAFF.

This chain links TRBV19 with TRBJ1-1; a weak D match, TRBD1 (6 bases). There are 15 residues in the CDR3. Germline CDR1 and CDR2: LNHDA and SQIVND (reference sequence). V was trimmed by 5 bases and J by 1 base, leaving 14 bases between them. CDR3 sequence: CASSGTPTGNTEAFF. The CDR3 nucleotides are TGTGCCAGTAGTGGGACACCAACGGGGAACACTGAAGCTTTCTTT.

V usage is TRBV5-1 and J usage is TRBJ2-3; D is unresolved. V lost 4 bases, J lost 1 base, and 13 bases lay in between. The CDR3 length is 15 residues. Germline lookup yields CDR1 SGHRS and CDR2 YFSETQ. For the CDR3, the DNA is TGCGCCAGCAGCACAGACACCCTCCGCACAGATACGCAGTATTTT. This encodes CASSTDTLRTDTQYF.

This clonotype came up a few times. This chain connects TRBV20-1 to TRBJ2-3; TRBD1 aligns across 9 bases. Trimming at V came to 6 bases and at J to 2 bases, leaving 12 bases not matched to a gene. The CDR3 covers 16 residues. Germline CDR1 reads DFQATT; CDR2 reads SNEGSKA (reference sequence). The CDR3, as DNA: TGCAGTGCGTCCGGGACAGGGATAGAGAACACAGATACGCAGTATTTT. It translates to CSASGTGIENTDTQYF.

This clonotype has only a few counts. The V and J genes are TRBV2 and TRBJ2-5, with TRBD2 matching 8 bases. J gave up 2 bases and V 7 bases, and 6 bases lay outside the gene matches. The CDR3 sequence is 14 residues long. Germline CDR1 and CDR2: SNHLY and FYNNEI. The CDR3 sequence is CASTGRGSQETQYF. For the CDR3, the DNA is TGTGCCAGCACCGGGAGGGGGTCTCAAGAGACCCAGTACTTC.

Remarks on this clonotype: Germline is not matched at one junction end, which may reflect a read error. The chain links TRBV7-8 to TRBJ1-1; D ambiguous. Looked up from germline, CDR1 is SGHVS and CDR2 is FQNEAQ. The CDR3 loop spans 15 amino acids. In DNA, the CDR3 is TGCGCCAGCAGCCCCCGTAGGTTTTCGAACACTGAAGCTTTCTTT. Translation: CASSPRRFSNTEAFF.

This chain links TRBV5-5 with TRBJ2-5; no definite D call. CDR1 is SGHKS and CDR2 is YYEKEE in the germline V gene (reference sequence). Trimming cost V 0 bases and J 0 bases, with 9 bases left between them. The length of the CDR3 is 15 residues. CDR3 DNA: TGTGCCAGCAGCTTGGGAGACACGTACCAAGAGACCCAGTACTTC. It codes for CASSLGDTYQETQYF.

The chain carries TRBV12-3 or TRBV12-4 and TRBJ1-2, with D perhaps matching TRBD1 (5 bases). V was shortened by 3 bases and J by 4 bases, with 15 bases between the two germline ends. The CDR3 length is 15 residues. CDR3 in amino acids: CASSFWTRGFYGYTF. CDR3 DNA sequence: TGTGCCAGCAGTTTCTGGACTCGGGGGTTCTATGGCTACACCTTC.

This clonotype was seen a single time. The chain links TRBV30 to TRBJ1-2; tentative D call: TRBD1 (6 bases). V gave up 2 bases and J gave up 2 bases, with 15 bases separating them. There are 15 residues in the CDR3. Germline CDR1 is GTSNPN and CDR2 is SVGIG (reference sequence). CDR3 sequence: CAWSYGQWGNYGYTF. CDR3 DNA sequence: TGTGCCTGGAGTTACGGACAGTGGGGCAACTATGGCTACACCTTC.

This clonotype showed up just a few times. The genes are TRBV20-1 and TRBJ1-2; tentative D call: TRBD1 (6 bases). CDR1 is DFQATT, CDR2 SNEGSKA, per germline (reference sequence). CDR3 length: 21 residues. V lost 4 bases to trimming and J lost 0 bases, with 33 bases between them. CDR3 loop: CSATDPARDTQRWGSNYGYTF. The CDR3 DNA reads as TGCAGTGCTACAGACCCAGCCCGGGACACACAGCGCTGGGGTTCTAACTATGGCTACACCTTC.

This clonotype was seen only a few times. The V and J genes are TRBV4-3 and TRBJ1-2; the D is unclear. There are 20 residues in the CDR3. Looked up from germline, CDR1 is LGHNA and CDR2 is YSLEER. The V end lost 0 bases, the J end lost 3 bases, and 26 bases lay between the germline ends. The CDR3 here is CASSQDRRSGSIPIDYGYTF. CDR3 nucleotides: TGCGCCAGCAGCCAAGATAGACGTTCCGGGTCGATTCCAATAGACTATGGCTACACCTTC.

This clonotype was counted only a few times. V is TRBV4-3 and J is TRBJ2-3; 7 bases are shared with TRBD1. Germline V gives CDR1 LGHNA, CDR2 YSLEER. The junction had 10 bases not matched to a gene; V was cut back by 0 bases and J by 4 bases. The CDR3 is 17 residues long. CDR3 region: CASSQDRAGGFADTQYF. The DNA for the CDR3 is TGCGCCAGCAGCCAAGATAGGGCAGGGGGTTTTGCAGATACGCAGTATTTT.

V usage is TRBV6-6 and J usage is TRBJ2-1; possible D gene TRBD1, 6 bases. V shed 7 bases and J shed 8 bases, with 18 bases lying between them. This CDR3 has 14 residues. Germline V CDR1 and CDR2: MNHNY, SVGAGI (reference sequence). CDR3 residues: CASIQQGTSDEQFF. The CDR3 bases are TGTGCCAGCATCCAACAGGGTACGTCAGATGAGCAGTTCTTC.

The gene calls are TRBV10-3 and TRBJ1-2; 7 bases are a match to TRBD1. Germline assignment: CDR1 ENHRY and CDR2 SYGVKD. V lost 0 bases to trimming and J lost 4 bases; unmatched junction nucleotides: 5. The CDR3 contains 15 residues. CDR3 protein: CAISESIQGIYGYTF. CDR3 nucleotide sequence: TGTGCCATCAGTGAGTCGATACAGGGGATCTATGGCTACACCTTC.

This clonotype was seen a few times. The chain carries TRBV10-3 and TRBJ1-1; 9 bases map to TRBD1. V lost 0 bases to trimming and J lost 6 bases; unmatched junction nucleotides: 5. The CDR3 is made up of 15 amino acids. The germline gives CDR1 ENHRY, CDR2 SYGVKD. The CDR3 loop reads CAISESMGQGPEAFF. DNA of the CDR3: TGTGCCATCAGTGAGTCAATGGGACAGGGCCCTGAAGCTTTCTTT.

This clonotype was detected only once. This chain connects TRBV7-8 to TRBJ2-2; tentatively, D is TRBD1 or TRBD2 (5 bases each). The CDR3 has 17 residues. Germline V gives CDR1 SGHVS, CDR2 FQNEAQ. V was clipped by 4 bases and J by 0 bases, with 15 bases between them. CDR3 nucleotides: TGTGCCAGCAGCTCATTTGGGGGTATGGCGAACACCGGGGAGCTGTTTTTT. Protein product: CASSSFGGMANTGELFF.

Remarks on this clonotype: A much larger clone sits a single nucleotide away, making a read error possible. This chain joins TRBV20-1 and TRBJ2-4; D not resolved. The J call is doubtful: the DNA matches TRBJ2-5 better. The CDR3 consists of 10 residues. Germline CDR1 DFQATT, CDR2 SNEGSKA (reference sequence). CDR3 residues: CSTGHETQYF. CDR3 DNA: TGCAGTACTGGTCACGAGACCCAGTACTTC.

Details on this clonotype: At one of its ends the junction is not consistent with the germline gene, which may arise from a read error. This rearrangement joins TRBV3-1 to TRBJ1-4; TRBD1 agrees at 7 bases. This CDR3 has 16 amino acids. Germline assignment: CDR1 LGHDT and CDR2 YNNKEL (reference sequence). The CDR3 DNA reads as TGTGCCAGCAGCCAATTTGGTGGAAACAGGGGAGAAAGACTGTTTTTT. It encodes CASSQFGGNRGERLFF.

This chain uses TRBV15 with TRBJ2-3; 8 bases map to TRBD1. After removal of 5 bases from V and 2 bases from J, the junction contained 6 bases not matched to a gene. This CDR3 has 15 amino acids. CDR1 LNHNV and CDR2 YYDKDF come from the germline V gene (reference sequence). This CDR3 is CATSSQDRATDTQYF. The CDR3 region has the DNA TGTGCCACCAGCTCTCAGGACAGGGCCACAGATACGCAGTATTTT.

This clonotype came up a few times. DNA for the CDR3: TGTGCCAGCAGGGGTCAGGACATCACAGATACGCAGTATTTT. Amino acid sequence: CASRGQDITDTQYF. This chain links TRBV12-3 or TRBV12-4 with TRBJ2-3; tentatively, D is TRBD1 (5 bases). The CDR3 covers 14 residues. V lost 6 bases and J 2 bases, leaving 12 bases between the germline ends.